These 27 T cell receptor beta chains originate from one sample sequenced in a study of cytomegalovirus exposure and HLA in healthy donors. Amplification used 60 Vbeta primers and 13 Jbeta primers. The table came from immunoSEQ multiplex PCR; TCRdb's copy has only in-frame clones and leaves some out. The sample's table shows 150,000 to 200,000 clones. Sequencing was performed on PBMCs. Every receptor here comes from a woman aged 60-75 years in good health and CMV-seronegative.

In DNA form, the CDR3 reads TGTGCCAGCAGTGCCCGGGGTGGAGGTGGCTATGGCTACACCTTC. Its translation: CASSARGGGGYGYTF. V is TRBV6-5 and J is TRBJ1-2; D unclear. Germline V CDR1 and CDR2: MNHEY, SVGAGI. This CDR3 has 15 amino acids. The germline V and J ends were trimmed by 5 bases and 4 bases, with 17 bases remaining between them.

The rearrangement links TRBV5-1 to TRBJ2-2; D remains unclear. The CDR3 sequence is 17 residues long. Per the germline V gene, CDR1 is SGHRS and CDR2 is YFSETQ. Trimming stripped 0 bases from V and 3 bases from J, with 15 bases between. CDR3 bases: TGCGCCAGCAGCTTGGACACTTCCTTGGGCCACACCGGGGAGCTGTTTTTT. Its translation: CASSLDTSLGHTGELFF. Based on the CDR3 plus reference TRBV5-1 and TRBJ2-2, the full variable domain is KAGVTQTPRYLIKTRGQQVTLSCSPISGHRSVSWYQQTPGQGLQFLFEYFSETQRNKGNFPGRFSGRQFSNSRSEMNVSTLELGDSALYLCASSLDTSLGHTGELFFGEGSRLTVL.

The rearrangement uses TRBV28 and TRBJ1-4, with D unresolved. V was trimmed by 10 bases and J by 8 bases, leaving 11 bases between them. In germline, CDR1 is MDHEN, CDR2 SYDVKM. There are 11 residues in the CDR3. The CDR3 nucleotides read TGTGCCACCGAGTCTAGAGAAAAACTGTTTTTT. It specifies CATESREKLFF.

The chain has TRBV4-2 and TRBJ1-1, with 8 bases fitting TRBD1. The trim removed 4 bases at V and 1 base at J, leaving 8 bases unmatched. The CDR3 has 16 amino acids. Germline loops: CDR1 LGHNA, CDR2 YNFKEQ. CDR3 sequence: CASSLLQTGENTEAFF. The CDR3 nucleotides are TGTGCCAGCAGCCTCCTCCAGACAGGGGAGAACACTGAAGCTTTCTTT.

The chain uses TRBV6-6 and TRBJ1-2, with TRBD1 identical over 12 bases. Trimming took 0 bases from V and 6 from J; bases not matched to a gene: 2. CDR3 length equals 15 residues. Germline CDR1 MNHNY, CDR2 SVGAGI (reference sequence). The CDR3 bases are TGTGCCAGCAGTTACTCGGGACAGGGGGCAAATGGCTACACCTTC. This sequence encodes CASSYSGQGANGYTF.

The V call is TRBV6-1, the J call TRBJ1-2; D unclear. Trimming left V 1 base short and J 6 bases short, with 12 bases between. This CDR3 is built from 14 residues. In germline, CDR1 is MNHNS, CDR2 SASEGT. Here the CDR3 reads CASSEVTERNGYTF. CDR3 nucleotides: TGTGCCAGCAGTGAAGTAACGGAGAGGAATGGCTACACCTTC.

The chain recombines TRBV4-1 with TRBJ2-3; 9 bases map to TRBD2. With V trimmed by 0 bases and J by 4 bases, 8 bases remained unmatched. This CDR3 region has 17 residues. Germline assignment: CDR1 MGHRA and CDR2 YSYEKL. CDR3 coding DNA: TGCGCCAGCAGCCAAGATGGGGGCGGGGGGGCGGCAGATACGCAGTATTTT. This translates into CASSQDGGGGAADTQYF.

The V gene is TRBV5-8, the J gene TRBJ1-5, with 12 bases identical to TRBD1. Germline V lookup: CDR1 SGHTS, CDR2 YDEGEE. The CDR3 has 19 residues. V dropped 3 bases and J dropped 8; count of bases not matched to a gene: 18. CDR3 protein: CASSSGGTGGASVREPQHF. The DNA for the CDR3 is TGTGCCAGCAGCTCCGGCGGGACAGGGGGCGCCTCCGTGAGGGAGCCCCAGCATTTT.

The chain is built from TRBV7-3 and TRBJ2-6; D remains unclear. The germline CDR1 and CDR2 sequences are SGHTA and FQGTGA. V dropped 5 bases and J dropped 3 bases, with 8 bases sitting between them. The CDR3 consists of 14 residues. CDR3 sequence (DNA): TGTGCCAGCAGCCCCCAGATTGGGGCCAACGTCCTGACTTTC. Protein: CASSPQIGANVLTF.

V is TRBV5-1 and J is TRBJ1-3, with 10 positions matching TRBD1. V was clipped by 3 bases and J by 4 bases; unmatched bases: 4. This CDR3 contains 15 residues. Germline CDR1 SGHRS, CDR2 YFSETQ. The CDR3 spells CASSSGTGVGNTIYF. The CDR3 DNA reads as TGCGCCAGCAGCTCCGGGACAGGGGTCGGAAACACCATATATTTT.

CDR3 residues: CASSWDSHNEQFF. The DNA of the CDR3 is TGTGCCAGCAGCTGGGACAGCCACAATGAGCAGTTCTTC. This chain uses TRBV7-9 with TRBJ2-1; TRBD1 matches 7 bases. This CDR3 has 13 amino acids. Germline V lookup: CDR1 SEHNR, CDR2 FQNEAQ (reference sequence). Germline trimming cut 4 bases from V and 5 bases from J; bases unmatched to any gene: 2.

V usage is TRBV5-1 and J usage is TRBJ2-1; tentatively, D is TRBD1 (6 bases). CDR3 length: 14 amino acids. Looked up from germline, CDR1 is SGHRS and CDR2 is YFSETQ. V was clipped by 5 bases and J by 6 bases, with 15 bases between them. The CDR3 coding sequence is TGCGCCAGCAGATCACAGGGCTCGTCCAATGAGCAGTTCTTC. Its protein product is CASRSQGSSNEQFF.

The chain links TRBV27 to TRBJ1-2; 8 nucleotides line up with TRBD1. There are 15 residues in the CDR3. Germline V gene lookup returns CDR1 MNHEY and CDR2 SMNVEV (reference sequence). The J segment lost 6 bases and the V segment lost 1 base, leaving 7 bases of the junction unmatched. The CDR3 region has the DNA TGTGCCAGCAGTTTATGGGGCAGGGGGCTGGATGGCTACACCTTC. Protein product: CASSLWGRGLDGYTF.

The V and J genes are TRBV2 and TRBJ1-3; 7 nucleotides line up with TRBD1. Trimming at V came to 6 bases and at J to 1 base, leaving 3 bases not matched to a gene. Germline loops: CDR1 SNHLY, CDR2 FYNNEI. The CDR3 is 14 residues long. CDR3 residues: CASRGQLSGNTIYF. The CDR3 DNA sequence: TGTGCCAGCAGGGGACAGCTTTCTGGAAACACCATATATTTT.

The rearrangement joins TRBV5-5 to TRBJ1-2; no clear D. The V and J ends lost 0 bases and 3 bases respectively, with 9 bases between them. CDR1 and CDR2 from the germline V gene are SGHKS and YYEKEE (reference sequence). This CDR3 has 14 amino acids. CDR3 loop: CASSLAEGDYGYTF. CDR3 nucleotide sequence: TGTGCCAGCAGCTTGGCTGAGGGAGACTATGGCTACACCTTC.

About this clone: Other DNA variants within this sample encode the same CDR3. V is TRBV6-1 and J is TRBJ1-2; tentatively, D is TRBD1 (5 bases). V was pared by 7 bases and J by 8 bases, with 14 bases between. Per the germline V gene, CDR1 is MNHNS and CDR2 is SASEGT. This CDR3 has 12 residues. CDR3 DNA: TGTGCCAGCACCGTGCAGGGTAGGGGCTACACCTTC. This encodes CASTVQGRGYTF.

This chain connects TRBV25-1 to TRBJ1-1, with 7 bases fitting TRBD1. Germline CDR1 and CDR2: MGHDK and SYGVNS. The CDR3 contains 16 residues. Trimming cost V 3 bases and J 1 base; bases outside gene matches: 8. The CDR3 DNA follows: TGTGCCAGCAGTGACGACAGGGAACGAGGGAACACTGAAGCTTTCTTT. Translating it yields CASSDDRERGNTEAFF. The whole variable domain, remainder taken from reference TRBV25-1 and TRBJ1-1, is EADIYQTPRYLVIGTGKKITLECSQTMGHDKMYWYQQDPGMELHLIHYSYGVNSTEKGDLSSESTVSRIRTEHFPLTLESARPSHTSQYLCASSDDRERGNTEAFFGQGTRLTVV.

The chain has TRBV4-1 and TRBJ2-7, with 7 positions matching TRBD2. V lost 1 base to trimming and J lost 1 base; unmatched junction nucleotides: 4. Germline V lookup: CDR1 MGHRA, CDR2 YSYEKL. The CDR3 is 15 residues long. The CDR3 loop is CASSQVASGSYEQYF. The CDR3, as DNA: TGCGCCAGCAGCCAAGTAGCTAGCGGATCCTACGAGCAGTACTTC.

The rearrangement uses TRBV9 and TRBJ2-2; 8 nucleotides align to TRBD1. Germline V lookup: CDR1 SGDLS, CDR2 YYNGEE. V trimming: 4 bases; J trimming: 1 base; junction bases outside the gene matches: 6. The CDR3 sequence is 16 residues long. Here the CDR3 reads CASSFRQGRNTGELFF. The DNA for the CDR3 is TGTGCCAGCAGCTTCCGACAGGGGCGGAACACCGGGGAGCTGTTTTTT.

This sequence joins TRBV6-5 and TRBJ2-3; 11 nucleotides agree with TRBD2. J lost 2 bases, V lost 6 bases, and 4 bases had no gene match. CDR3 length: 15 amino acids. The germline V gene has CDR1 MNHEY and CDR2 SVGAGI. CDR3 sequence (DNA): TGTGCCAGCAGCCGACTAGCGGGAACCACAGATACGCAGTATTTT. This encodes CASSRLAGTTDTQYF.

The chain links TRBV5-1 to TRBJ2-7, with TRBD1 as a possible D gene (5 bases). Germline-derived CDR1 and CDR2 are SGHRS and YFSETQ. V was cut by 0 bases and J by 2 bases, with 12 bases left in between. The CDR3 consists of 15 residues. In DNA form, the CDR3 reads TGCGCCAGCAGCTTGGCCGCAGGGATGGCCTACGAGCAGTACTTC. It codes for CASSLAAGMAYEQYF.

The chain employs TRBV7-2 and TRBJ2-1; 7 bases fit TRBD1. The CDR3 is made up of 15 amino acids. Germline CDR1 is SGHTA and CDR2 is FQGNSA. Germline trimming cut 2 bases from V and 6 bases from J; bases unmatched to any gene: 7. The CDR3 coding sequence is TGTGCCAGCAGCTTAAGGGGGCAGGGTCTCAATGAGCAGTTCTTC. Its translation is CASSLRGQGLNEQFF.

The chain couples TRBV4-3 to TRBJ1-6; 7 positions agree with TRBD1. The CDR3 has 16 residues. V gave up 0 bases and J gave up 4 bases; unmatched junction bases: 3. Per germline, CDR1 LGHNA and CDR2 YSLEER. The CDR3 reads CASSQERGLYNSPLHF. In nucleotides, the CDR3 is TGCGCCAGCAGCCAAGAGAGGGGGCTTTATAATTCACCCCTCCACTTT.

The rearrangement joins TRBV6-5 to TRBJ1-6, with no clear D. The CDR3 covers 15 residues. Trimming shortened V by 1 base and J by 7 bases, and 11 bases separated the two germline ends. CDR1 MNHEY and CDR2 SVGAGI come from the germline V gene. The CDR3 DNA follows: TGTGCCAGCAGTTACTTGAGGGTAGACAATTCACCCCTCCACTTT. It encodes CASSYLRVDNSPLHF.

The chain is built from TRBV7-2 and TRBJ2-7, with 8 bases lining up with TRBD1. CDR3 length: 15 amino acids. Trimming took 5 bases from V and 2 from J; bases not matched to a gene: 8. Germline V gene sequence: CDR1 SGHTA, CDR2 FQGNSA. CDR3 sequence: CASSPGGSIAYEQYF. The DNA of the CDR3 is TGTGCCAGCAGCCCAGGGGGCAGTATAGCCTACGAGCAGTACTTC.

The V call is TRBV10-3, the J call TRBJ2-3; the match to TRBD1 covers 8 bases. Per germline, CDR1 ENHRY and CDR2 SYGVKD. The CDR3 consists of 13 residues. Unmatched junction bases numbered 5, after V lost 7 bases and J lost 5 bases. The CDR3 spells CAIKDRAEDTQYF. The CDR3 nucleotides are TGTGCCATCAAGGACAGGGCAGAAGATACGCAGTATTTT.

V is TRBV5-1 and J is TRBJ2-5; perhaps TRBD2 as D (6 bases). V shed 6 bases and J shed 2 bases, with 14 bases lying between them. This CDR3 has 14 residues. Germline CDR1 and CDR2: SGHRS and YFSETQ. The CDR3 bases are TGCGCCAGCAAACGGGACGGGAGTCAAGAGACCCAGTACTTC. It specifies CASKRDGSQETQYF.